Each of the 14 T cell receptor beta chains below was sequenced from the same sample in a study of low-dose radiotherapy and immunotherapy resistance in tumors. Regarding time point: before trial treatment. First-strand cDNA relied on TRAV- and TRBV-specific primers spanning alpha and beta chains. TCRs underwent about 22 PCR cycles of amplification with a constant-region primer and V-primer adapter. TCRdb reprocessed the reads via MiXCR and lists one record per CDR3 protein. This sample carries some 39,000 distinct CDR3 sequences, 25% to 40% of them seen once, and the ten largest clones take less than 4%. The starting material was PBMCs, obtained before treatment. The source is a male donor with gallbladder cancer.

This clonotype was seen repeatedly, ten times or more. The chain employs TRBV5-4 and TRBJ2-5; tentatively, D is TRBD1 (6 bases). Germline-derived CDR1 and CDR2 are SGHNT and YYREEE (reference sequence). This CDR3 comprises 14 residues. V shed 4 bases and J shed 0 bases, with 10 bases lying between them. CDR3 nucleotide sequence: TGTGCCAGCAGCACCGGACAGAACCAAGAGACCCAGTACTTC. It is translated as CASSTGQNQETQYF.

This clonotype was detected many times. A read error may explain this, as a much larger clone is one base away. The J gene is TRBJ2-7, the V gene TRBV3-1, with no clear D. Trimming shortened V by 1 base and J by 2 bases, and 0 bases separated the two germline ends. CDR3 size: 11 residues. Germline V gene data show CDR1 as LGHDT and CDR2 as YNNKEL (reference sequence). The CDR3 loop reads CASSQAYEQYF. CDR3 in DNA: TGTGCCAGCAGCCAAGCCTACGAGCAGTACTTC.

The J gene is TRBJ2-3, the V gene TRBV6-1; no clear D. The germline gives CDR1 MNHNS, CDR2 SASEGT. This CDR3 comprises 15 residues. V was trimmed by 2 bases and J by 6 bases, leaving 15 bases between them. The CDR3 region is CASSELSLETDTQYF. In DNA, the CDR3 is TGTGCCAGCAGTGAATTGAGCTTGGAGACGGATACGCAGTATTTT.

In this sample, this clonotype turned up many times. The rearrangement joins TRBV10-3 to TRBJ1-4; 10 positions match TRBD1. The trim removed 6 bases at V and 6 bases at J, leaving 4 bases unmatched. The CDR3 is 14 residues long. The V gene's germline CDR1 is ENHRY and CDR2 SYGVKD. The CDR3 DNA sequence: TGTGCCATCAGAGCCGGGACAGGGGATGAAAAACTGTTTTTT. Translation gives CAIRAGTGDEKLFF.

The chain combines TRBV7-2 with TRBJ2-3, with D maybe TRBD2 (5 bases). The CDR3 is 15 amino acids. Trimming shortened V by 2 bases and J by 1 base, and 10 bases separated the two germline ends. CDR1 SGHTA and CDR2 FQGNSA come from the germline V gene. The CDR3 loop is CASSLSGSGTDTQYF. As DNA, the CDR3 is TGTGCCAGCAGCTTATCGGGTAGCGGCACAGATACGCAGTATTTT.

The rearrangement uses TRBV24-1 and TRBJ2-1, with D possibly being TRBD1 (6 bases). The V gene's germline CDR1 is KGHDR and CDR2 SFDVKD. V gave up 4 bases and J gave up 3 bases, with 15 bases separating them. The CDR3 is made up of 16 amino acids. CDR3 residues: CATSDSGQSLYNEQFF. The CDR3 DNA reads TGTGCCACCAGTGACTCTGGACAGAGCCTCTACAATGAGCAGTTCTTC.

The V gene is TRBV5-8, the J gene TRBJ2-1; D perhaps matches TRBD1 (5 bases). Looked up from germline, CDR1 is SGHTS and CDR2 is YDEGEE. The CDR3 contains 16 residues. Trimming pared 4 bases from V and 0 bases from J, leaving 14 bases between. For the CDR3, the DNA is TGTGCCAGCAGCCCCCTCAGGGCCGACTCCTACAATGAGCAGTTCTTC. The encoded protein is CASSPLRADSYNEQFF.

The CDR3 bases are TGCAGCGTTGAACGACAGGGGAAAGATACGCAGTATTTT. Translating it yields CSVERQGKDTQYF. The J gene is TRBJ2-3, the V gene TRBV29-1, with 8 positions matching TRBD1. The CDR3 is 13 residues long. From germline, CDR1 is SQVTM and CDR2 ANQGSEA. The J segment lost 5 bases and the V segment lost 2 bases, leaving 3 bases of the junction unmatched.

There are a few counts of this clonotype. The chain carries TRBV5-1 and TRBJ2-1; no clear D. Germline CDR1 is SGHRS and CDR2 is YFSETQ. The CDR3 extends over 11 amino acids. Trimming shortened V by 6 bases and J by 7 bases, and 8 bases separated the two germline ends. The CDR3 DNA reads TGCGCCAGCATTATAGGAAATGAGCAGTTCTTC. Amino acid sequence: CASIIGNEQFF.

As concerns this clonotype: This sequence is one base from a far larger clone and is likely a read error. This rearrangement joins TRBV28 to TRBJ2-1; tentative D call: TRBD2 (5 bases). The CDR3 has 13 amino acids. Trimming shortened V by 3 bases and J by 10 bases, and 13 bases separated the two germline ends. Germline lookup yields CDR1 MDHEN and CDR2 SYDVKM. This chain's CDR3 is CASSLRVTYEQFF. The CDR3 DNA reads TGTGCCAGCAGTTTGAGGGTTACCTACGAGCAGTTCTTC.

This clonotype appeared many times. The rearrangement joins TRBV20-1 to TRBJ2-2; tentative D call: TRBD1 (6 bases). This CDR3 is 13 amino acids long. The V gene's germline CDR1 is DFQATT and CDR2 SNEGSKA (reference sequence). Trimming left V 0 bases short and J 5 bases short, with 7 bases between. The CDR3, as DNA: TGCAGTGCTAGAGAGGGGGCAACCGGGGAGCTGTTTTTT. Its protein is CSAREGATGELFF.

This clonotype is judged medium-sized. The J gene is TRBJ1-5, the V gene TRBV5-1, with TRBD1 as a possible D gene (6 bases). This CDR3 is 15 amino acids long. The V end was cut by 5 bases, the J end by 3 bases, with 15 bases between. CDR1 is SGHRS, CDR2 YFSETQ, per germline. The CDR3 sequence: CASSKQGMDNQPQHF. The CDR3, as DNA: TGCGCCAGCAGTAAACAGGGTATGGACAATCAGCCCCAGCATTTT.

J is TRBJ1-5 and V is TRBV4-2; TRBD1 matches 9 bases. The V segment lost 3 bases and the J segment 4 bases; nucleotides outside the gene matches: 4. The CDR3 length is 15 residues. CDR1 is LGHNA, CDR2 YNFKEQ, per germline. This CDR3 is CASSHGTGSNQPQHF. The CDR3 nucleotides read TGTGCCAGCAGCCATGGGACAGGGAGTAATCAGCCCCAGCATTTT.

The sample holds many counts of this clonotype. This sequence joins TRBV11-2 and TRBJ2-1; D is uncertain. Germline CDR1 is SGHAT and CDR2 is FQNNGV. The CDR3 consists of 15 residues. V was trimmed by 1 base and J by 0 bases, leaving 7 bases between them. The DNA for the CDR3 is TGTGCCAGCAGCTTAGGAAGGAGCTCCTACAATGAGCAGTTCTTC. As protein: CASSLGRSSYNEQFF.